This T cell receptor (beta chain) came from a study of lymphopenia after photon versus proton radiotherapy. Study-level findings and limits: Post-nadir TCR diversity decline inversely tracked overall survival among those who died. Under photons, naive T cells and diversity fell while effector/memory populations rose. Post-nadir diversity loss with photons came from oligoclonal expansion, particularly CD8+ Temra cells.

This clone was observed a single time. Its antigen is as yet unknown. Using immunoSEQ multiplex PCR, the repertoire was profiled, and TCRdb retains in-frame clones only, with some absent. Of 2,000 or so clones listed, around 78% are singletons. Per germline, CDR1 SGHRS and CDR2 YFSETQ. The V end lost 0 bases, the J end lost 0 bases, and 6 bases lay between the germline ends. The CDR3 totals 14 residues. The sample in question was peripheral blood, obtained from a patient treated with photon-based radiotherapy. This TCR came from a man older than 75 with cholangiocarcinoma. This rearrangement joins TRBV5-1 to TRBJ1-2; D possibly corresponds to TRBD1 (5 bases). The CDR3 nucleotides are TGCGCCAGCAGCTTGGGACAGTCTAACTATGGCTACACCTTC. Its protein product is CASSLGQSNYGYTF.